This TCR beta chain is drawn from a study of blood T cell repertoires in COVID-19. Overall study context: Some COVID-19 samples were acute and others convalescent; all came from the United States, Italy and Spain. The cDNA or gDNA used as material had been derived from T cells, B-cell-depleted T cells, or PBMCs.

The V end lost 1 base, the J end lost 7 bases, and 8 bases lay between the germline ends. Looked up from germline, CDR1 is SGHTA and CDR2 is FQGNSA. This CDR3 region has 13 residues. In the original processing: Amplification of reference gene primers was used by the study to estimate nucleated cell counts. Produced via immunoSEQ multiplex PCR; TCRdb's table is partial and in-frame only. V, J and clone size derive from that table, while D and trimming were established from the DNA sequence. The table has about 55,000 clones, more than 80% seen once. Sequenced material: peripheral blood. V and J are TRBV7-2 and TRBJ1-5; D gene ambiguous. The sequence came from a human donor in a cohort sampled during active COVID-19. This CDR3 reads CASSLDPGQPQHF. The CDR3 nucleotides are TGTGCCAGCAGCTTAGATCCGGGGCAGCCCCAGCATTTT.